The 2 T cell receptor beta chains below come from one sample, sequenced in a study of T cells in Graves' hyperthyroidism and ophthalmopathy. Researchers took RNA transcripts and amplified the TCR beta CDR3 regions from them. In the first-round RT-PCR of the TCR CDR3, the HTBI primer set was used. One entry per CDR3 protein results from TCRdb running MiXCR on the multiplex PCR reads. The sample lists 700,000 or so distinct CDR3 sequences; around 15% were seen once. The source material was blood. Receptors originate from a man between 18 and 35 years old with Graves' hyperthyroidism.

This clonotype was seen repeatedly, ten times or more. The gene calls are TRBV12-3 or TRBV12-4 and TRBJ2-7; D might be TRBD2 (6 bases). The germline V and J ends were trimmed by 2 bases and 1 base, with 12 bases remaining between them. The CDR3 extends over 15 amino acids. The CDR3 region is CASSLTGDGSYEQYF. In DNA, the CDR3 is TGTGCCAGCAGTTTAACGGGGGACGGTTCCTACGAGCAGTACTTC.

This clonotype has ten or more counts. The chain has TRBV7-2 and TRBJ2-3; no firm D call. This CDR3 comprises 14 residues. V lost 2 bases, J lost 6 bases, and 12 bases lay in between. Germline CDR1 SGHTA, CDR2 FQGNSA. CDR3 sequence: CASSLITLGDTQYF. CDR3 in DNA: TGTGCCAGCAGCTTAATAACACTTGGGGATACGCAGTATTTT.